This TCR beta chain stems from a study of CD8+CD57+ T cells in acquired aplastic anemia. Whoever was chosen for sequencing had shown CD8+CD57+ cell expansion by flow cytometry. Acquired aplastic anemia of severe grade affected all patients. Each patient gave a blood sample that was collected before any therapy had been received. The TCR beta profiling, which covered VDJ combination and CDR3 sequence, was carried out using genomic DNA as the template. TCRdb passed the reads through MiXCR, listing each CDR3 protein once. The sample holds roughly 120,000 distinct CDR3 sequences, under 65% seen once. Looked up from germline, CDR1 is LNHNV and CDR2 is YYDKDF (reference sequence). The V gene lost 1 base and the J gene lost 3 bases, with 2 bases spanning the gap. This CDR3 has 12 residues.

The sample taken for sequencing was sorted CD4+, CD8+, or CD8+CD57+ T cells (not recorded which) from PBMCs. The TCR originated in a human donor with aplastic anemia. The chain recombines TRBV15 with TRBJ2-3; D is unresolved. The CDR3 DNA follows: TGTGCCACCAGCAGAGGGACAGATACGCAGTATTTT. It codes for CATSRGTDTQYF.